This T cell receptor beta chain came from a study of a mutant IDH1 vaccine in newly diagnosed glioma (dated by TCRdb to 2020 to 2022). Broadly, across the study: Eight vaccinations were administered to patients in weeks 1, 3, 5, 7, 11, 15, 19 and 23, corresponding to visits V03 through V10. In the chemotherapy-containing groups, vaccination started alongside temozolomide cycles, whereas in patients who had radiotherapy alone it started 4-6 weeks after radiotherapy. For exploratory analyses, longitudinal TCRB deep sequencing was carried out in around 26 treated patients wherever samples were available. Of the approximately 34 treated patients, 62.5% were male and around 40% were female, and a mean age of approximately 40 years was recorded. Six visits were used for peripheral blood collection: V03 (baseline), V05, V07, V10, V12 and V13. Prior to enrollment, standard therapy consisting of radiotherapy alone, temozolomide alone, or radiochemotherapy with temozolomide had been administered to patients, with the combination being received by most patients. Here is what the overall study found, with its caveats: Across multiple MHC alleles, vaccine-induced immune responses were seen in about 93% of patients. Pseudoprogression seemed to be unrelated to changes in the top peripheral T cell clonotypes found by TCRB sequencing. PBMC samples for TCRB deep sequencing were selected based on availability. According to the authors, sample limitations meant that analyses of patient blood samples could not be reproduced.

The sample's time point label is to be understood as: week 5, during vaccination. Every vaccine dose consisted of 300 ug of a 20-mer mutant IDH1 peptide in Montanide, administered subcutaneously together with topical imiquimod. The donors had newly diagnosed IDH1-mutant astrocytomas of WHO grade 3 or 4 that showed loss of nuclear ATRX. The samples were drawn from NOA16, a multicentre, single-arm, open-label phase I trial in Germany that tested a mutant IDH1 peptide vaccine in humans for the first time. The DNeasy Blood and Tissue Kit was used to extract genomic DNA from EDTA blood for TCRB sequencing. The germline V gene supplies CDR1 SGHDT and CDR2 YYEEEE. The CDR3 starts with the cysteine, ends with the phenylalanine, and has 14 residues. The retained sequence is limited to the CDR3, 42 bases, with the frame set at the first base. Relative to germline, V is 6 bases shorter and J is 4 bases shorter, with 14 bases between their ends.

This clone was counted only a few times. The antigen it binds to is not known. The record has no base qualities; no much larger clone is one base away. Receptors were amplified or captured by the immunoSEQ multiplex PCR assay. Rearranged TCR beta chain sequences were amplified using the hsTCRB Kit according to the manufacturer's protocol. TCRB libraries were sequenced on an Illumina MiSeq. Regarding the original processing steps: The proprietary platform of the kit vendor was used for demultiplexing, trimming and gene mapping. The immuneACCESS repertoire file appears here via TCRdb, limited to in-frame rearrangements. These files lack a portion of the clones; in checked studies, under half of the deficit traces to unresolved V genes, and the cause of the others is not known. D and trimming come from the DNA, and the V and J calls and clone size come from that table. The sample contains 50,000 to 70,000 clones, roughly 82% of them found a single time. Of the sample, approximately 2.8% falls within the top ten clones.

The rearranged chain carries TRBV5-6 and TRBJ1-3, with the identity of the D gene unclear. This specimen was PBMCs, taken from a glioma patient whose treatment included an IDH1 peptide vaccine. The TCR was taken from a woman between 18 and 29 years old with glioma. Some clones in this sample may be carry-over from other donors' samples. DNA sequence: TGTGCCAGCAACGAGAGAGAGGCCGGAAACACCATATATTTT. Translated, it reads CASNEREAGNTIYF.